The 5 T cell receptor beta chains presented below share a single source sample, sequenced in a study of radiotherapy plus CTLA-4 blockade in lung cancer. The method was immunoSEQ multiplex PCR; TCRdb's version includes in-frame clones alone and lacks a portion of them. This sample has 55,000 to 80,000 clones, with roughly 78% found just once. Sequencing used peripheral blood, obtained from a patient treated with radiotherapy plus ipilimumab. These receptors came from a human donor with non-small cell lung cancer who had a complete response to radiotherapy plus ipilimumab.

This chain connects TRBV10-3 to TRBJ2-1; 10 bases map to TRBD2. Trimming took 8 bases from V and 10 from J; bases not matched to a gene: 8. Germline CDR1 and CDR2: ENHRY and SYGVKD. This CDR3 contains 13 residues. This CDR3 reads CAIESSGGGEQFF. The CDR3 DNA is TGTGCCATCGAGTCTAGCGGGGGTGGGGAGCAGTTCTTC.

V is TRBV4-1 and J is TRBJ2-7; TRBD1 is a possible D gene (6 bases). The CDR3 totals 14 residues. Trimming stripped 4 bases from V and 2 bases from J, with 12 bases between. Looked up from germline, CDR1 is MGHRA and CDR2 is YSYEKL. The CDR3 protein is CASSRGQGTYEQYF. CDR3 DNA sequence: TGCGCCAGCAGCCGCGGTCAGGGGACCTACGAGCAGTACTTC.

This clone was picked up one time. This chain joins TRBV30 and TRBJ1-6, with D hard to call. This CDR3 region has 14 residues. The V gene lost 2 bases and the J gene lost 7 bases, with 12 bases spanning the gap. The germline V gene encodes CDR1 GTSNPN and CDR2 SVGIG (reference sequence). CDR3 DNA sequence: TGTGCCTGGAGTCCCGATCCTATAAATTCACCCCTCCACTTT. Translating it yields CAWSPDPINSPLHF.

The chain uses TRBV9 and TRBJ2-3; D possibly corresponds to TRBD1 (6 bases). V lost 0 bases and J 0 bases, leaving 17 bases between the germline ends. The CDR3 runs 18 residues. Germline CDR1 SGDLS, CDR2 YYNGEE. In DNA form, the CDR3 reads TGTGCCAGCAGCGTAGCTGGGGTGGACAGTACTAGCACAGATACGCAGTATTTT. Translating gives CASSVAGVDSTSTDTQYF.

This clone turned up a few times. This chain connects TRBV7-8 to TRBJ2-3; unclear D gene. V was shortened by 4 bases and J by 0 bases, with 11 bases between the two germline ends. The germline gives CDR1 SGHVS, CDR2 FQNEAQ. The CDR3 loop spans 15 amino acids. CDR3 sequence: CASSSRPLSTDTQYF. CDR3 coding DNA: TGTGCCAGCAGCTCCCGGCCCCTTAGCACAGATACGCAGTATTTT.